Below, 12 T cell receptor beta chains from the same sample are listed, as sequenced in a study of cytomegalovirus exposure and HLA in healthy donors. The PCR made use of 60 Vbeta and 13 Jbeta primers. Only in-frame clones appear in the TCRdb table, and some are missing; sequencing was by immunoSEQ multiplex PCR. Among 120,000 to 150,000 clones listed, over 60% were seen once. The sequenced sample was PBMCs. These TCRs come from a man in his forties in good health and CMV-seropositive.

By its share, this clone is medium-sized. This sequence joins TRBV5-6 and TRBJ1-3; D unclear. There are 15 residues in the CDR3. Germline loops: CDR1 SGHDT, CDR2 YYEEEE. V was cut by 4 bases and J by 0 bases, with 11 bases left in between. The CDR3 DNA reads TGTGCCAGCAGCCCTACAGAGTCCTCTGGAAACACCATATATTTT. Protein: CASSPTESSGNTIYF. Supplemented by reference TRBV5-6 and TRBJ1-3, the full variable domain reads DAGVTQSPTHLIKTRGQQVTLRCSPKSGHDTVSWYQQALGQGPQFIFQYYEEEERQRGNFPDRFSGHQFPNYSSELNVNALLLGDSALYLCASSPTESSGNTIYFGEGSWLTVV.

CDR3 amino acids: CASSPPMTNQPQHF. The DNA of the CDR3 is TGTGCCAGCTCACCACCCATGACTAATCAGCCCCAGCATTTT. The chain couples TRBV18 to TRBJ1-5; D uncertain. CDR1 is KGHSH and CDR2 is LQKENI in the germline V gene. This CDR3 is 14 amino acids long. The V end was cut by 0 bases, the J end by 4 bases, with 7 bases between.

This clone has only a few counts. Different DNA sequences within this sample yield the same CDR3. This sequence joins TRBV6-1 and TRBJ1-1, with D uncertain. The V gene's germline CDR1 is MNHNS and CDR2 SASEGT. This CDR3 spans 13 amino acids. Deletions cut 8 bases from V and 0 bases from J, with 10 bases between. The CDR3 is CASREALNTEAFF. CDR3 coding DNA: TGTGCCAGCCGGGAGGCGCTGAACACTGAAGCTTTCTTT.

J is TRBJ1-2 and V is TRBV7-8, with TRBD1 matching over 7 bases. Germline V gene sequence: CDR1 SGHVS, CDR2 FQNEAQ. The CDR3 length is 14 residues. J lost 8 bases, V lost 4 bases, and 10 bases had no gene match. CDR3 coding DNA: TGTGCCAGCAGCTACCTGGAGGGGGCTGGAGGCTACACCTTC. Protein sequence: CASSYLEGAGGYTF.

The sample holds a few counts of this clone. The genes are TRBV13 and TRBJ2-7, with D perhaps matching TRBD2 (5 bases). Looked up from germline, CDR1 is PRHDT and CDR2 is FYEKMQ (reference sequence). V lost 3 bases and J 6 bases, leaving 15 bases between the germline ends. This CDR3 region has 14 residues. The chain's CDR3 is CASSLDPGSSEQYF. The DNA of the CDR3 is TGTGCCAGCAGCTTGGATCCGGGATCATCCGAGCAGTACTTC. The variable domain in full, completed from reference TRBV13 and TRBJ2-7, reads AAGVIQSPRHLIKEKRETATLKCYPIPRHDTVYWYQQGPGQDPQFLISFYEKMQSDKGSIPDRFSAQQFSDYHSELNMSSLELGDSALYFCASSLDPGSSEQYFGPGTRLTVT.

J is TRBJ1-5 and V is TRBV15; D is uncertain. The CDR3 spans 15 residues. Deletions cut 0 bases from V and 4 bases from J, with 10 bases between. Germline-derived CDR1 and CDR2 are LNHNV and YYDKDF (reference sequence). CDR3 sequence (DNA): TGTGCCACCAGCAGAGATAACGCGGGGAATCAGCCCCAGCATTTT. Its protein product is CATSRDNAGNQPQHF.

J is TRBJ1-1 and V is TRBV19, with D perhaps TRBD1 (6 bases). The CDR3 has 14 residues. The ends were cut back, 2 bases at V and 1 base at J, with 8 bases in the middle. CDR1 LNHDA and CDR2 SQIVND come from the germline V gene (reference sequence). The CDR3 bases are TGTGCCAGTAGTATACCGGGACAGAACACTGAAGCTTTCTTT. This sequence encodes CASSIPGQNTEAFF.

This chain connects TRBV4-3 to TRBJ1-5; TRBD1 aligns across 10 bases. This CDR3 contains 14 residues. Germline CDR1 is LGHNA and CDR2 is YSLEER. V trimming: 4 bases; J trimming: 8 bases; junction bases outside the gene matches: 5. CDR3 sequence reads: CASSLDRGQKPQHF. CDR3 sequence (DNA): TGCGCCAGCAGCCTAGACAGGGGGCAAAAGCCCCAGCATTTT.

This clone has just a few counts. The V and J genes are TRBV10-1 and TRBJ2-1; 12 bases map to TRBD2. Per germline, CDR1 WNHNN and CDR2 SYGVQD (reference sequence). This CDR3 has 15 residues. With 6 bases clipped from V and 8 bases from J, the junction kept 8 bases outside the gene matches. In DNA form, the CDR3 reads TGCGCCAGCAGCACCACTAGCGGGAGGATCCATGAGCAGTTCTTC. Translating gives CASSTTSGRIHEQFF.

The chain joins TRBV27 to TRBJ2-1; 7 bases map to TRBD2. The CDR3 is made up of 14 amino acids. The germline V gene has CDR1 MNHEY and CDR2 SMNVEV (reference sequence). V gave up 6 bases and J gave up 5 bases; unmatched junction bases: 7. The CDR3 nucleotides read TGTGCCAGCAGGTCAGCGGGGACCAACAATGAGCAGTTCTTC. It specifies CASRSAGTNNEQFF.

V and J are TRBV19 and TRBJ2-1, with 7 nucleotides matching TRBD2. The CDR3 extends over 14 amino acids. Germline V CDR1 and CDR2: LNHDA, SQIVND (reference sequence). V lost 7 bases, J lost 3 bases, and 6 bases stayed unmatched. CDR3 in DNA: TGTGCCAGTAAGACTAGCCACCGCTACAATGAGCAGTTCTTC. It yields the protein CASKTSHRYNEQFF.

The chain couples TRBV11-3 to TRBJ2-1; a possible D gene is TRBD2 (5 bases). This CDR3 has 14 residues. Germline CDR1 SGHNT, CDR2 YENEEA. With 3 bases removed from V and 2 bases from J, the gap between germline ends came to 8 bases. CDR3 region: CASSFSETYNEQFF. CDR3 DNA sequence: TGTGCCAGCAGCTTTAGCGAAACCTACAATGAGCAGTTCTTC.